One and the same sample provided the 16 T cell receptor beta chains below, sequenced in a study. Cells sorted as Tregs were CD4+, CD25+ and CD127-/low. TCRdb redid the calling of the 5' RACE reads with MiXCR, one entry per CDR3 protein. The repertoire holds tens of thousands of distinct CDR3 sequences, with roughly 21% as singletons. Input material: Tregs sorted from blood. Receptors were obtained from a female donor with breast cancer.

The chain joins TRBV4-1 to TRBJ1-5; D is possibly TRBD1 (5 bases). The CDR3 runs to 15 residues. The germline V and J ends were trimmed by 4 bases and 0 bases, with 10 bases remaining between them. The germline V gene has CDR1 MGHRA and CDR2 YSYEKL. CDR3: CASSPGTGSNQPQHF. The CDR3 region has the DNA TGCGCCAGCAGCCCTGGGACCGGTAGCAATCAGCCCCAGCATTTT.

CDR3 sequence: CASSSYGGREQYF. The CDR3 DNA sequence: TGTGCCAGCAGTTCATATGGGGGTCGGGAGCAGTACTTC. The V call is TRBV28, the J call TRBJ2-7, with D perhaps matching TRBD1 or TRBD2 (5 bases each). The germline V gene encodes CDR1 MDHEN and CDR2 SYDVKM. The CDR3 runs to 13 residues. The ends were cut back, 4 bases at V and 7 bases at J, with 14 bases in the middle.

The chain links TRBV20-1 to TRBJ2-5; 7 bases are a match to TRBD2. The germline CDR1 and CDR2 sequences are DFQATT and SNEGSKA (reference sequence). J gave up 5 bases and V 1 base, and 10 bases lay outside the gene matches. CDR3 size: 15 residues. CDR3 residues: CSARAGGGGVETQYF. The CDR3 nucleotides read TGCAGTGCTAGAGCGGGGGGTGGGGGAGTGGAGACCCAGTACTTC.

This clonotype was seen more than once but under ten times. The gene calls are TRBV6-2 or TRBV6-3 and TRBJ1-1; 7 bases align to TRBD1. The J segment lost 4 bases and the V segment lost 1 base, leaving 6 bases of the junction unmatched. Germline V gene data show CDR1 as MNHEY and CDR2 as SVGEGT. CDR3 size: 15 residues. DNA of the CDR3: TGTGCCAGCAGTTACTTGACAGGGTTTGCCACTGAAGCTTTCTTT. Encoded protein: CASSYLTGFATEAFF.

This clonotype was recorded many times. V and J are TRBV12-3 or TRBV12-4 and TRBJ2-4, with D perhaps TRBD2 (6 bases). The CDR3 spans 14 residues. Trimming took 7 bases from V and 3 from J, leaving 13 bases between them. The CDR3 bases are TGTGCCAGCACCTTTGGGACTGGCAAAAACATTCAGTACTTC. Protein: CASTFGTGKNIQYF.

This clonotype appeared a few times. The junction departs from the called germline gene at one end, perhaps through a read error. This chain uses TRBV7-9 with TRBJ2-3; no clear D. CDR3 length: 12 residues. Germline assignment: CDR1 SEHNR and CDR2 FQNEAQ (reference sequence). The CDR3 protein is CAGSSPQDTQYF. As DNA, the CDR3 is TGTGCCGGCAGCTCGCCCCAAGATACGCAGTATTTT. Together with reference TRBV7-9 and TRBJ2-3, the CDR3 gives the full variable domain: DTGVSQNPRHKITKRGQNVTFRCDPISEHNRLYWYRQTLGQGPEFLTYFQNEAQLEKSRLLSDRFSAERPKGSFSTLEIQRTEQGDSAMYLCAGSSPQDTQYFGPGTRLTVL.

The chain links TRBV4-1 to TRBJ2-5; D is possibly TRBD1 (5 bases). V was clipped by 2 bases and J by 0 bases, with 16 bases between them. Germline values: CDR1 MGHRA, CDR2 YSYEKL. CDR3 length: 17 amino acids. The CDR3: CASSQSARTPDQETQYF. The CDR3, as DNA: TGCGCCAGCAGCCAATCCGCCCGGACACCGGACCAAGAGACCCAGTACTTC.

The CDR3: CASSEEWRGLTVVLTDTQYF. The CDR3 DNA is TGTGCCAGCAGTGAAGAATGGCGGGGTCTGACGGTGGTTTTGACAGATACGCAGTATTTT. The V call is TRBV6-1, the J call TRBJ2-3, with a possible D match to TRBD2 (6 bases). V was shortened by 1 base and J by 3 bases, with 26 bases between the two germline ends. This CDR3 comprises 20 residues. Per germline, CDR1 MNHNS and CDR2 SASEGT.

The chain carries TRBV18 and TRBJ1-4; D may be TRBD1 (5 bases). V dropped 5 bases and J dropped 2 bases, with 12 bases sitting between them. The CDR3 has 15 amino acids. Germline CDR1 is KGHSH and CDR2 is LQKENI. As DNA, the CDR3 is TGTGCCAGCTCATCCACAGGATGGACTAATGAAAAACTGTTTTTT. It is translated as CASSSTGWTNEKLFF.

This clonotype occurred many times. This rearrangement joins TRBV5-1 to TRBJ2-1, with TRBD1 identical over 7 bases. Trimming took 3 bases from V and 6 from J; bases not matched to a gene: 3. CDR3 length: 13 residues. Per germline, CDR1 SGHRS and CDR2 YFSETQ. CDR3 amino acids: CASSSTGPNEQFF. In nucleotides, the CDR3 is TGCGCCAGCAGCTCGACAGGGCCCAATGAGCAGTTCTTC.

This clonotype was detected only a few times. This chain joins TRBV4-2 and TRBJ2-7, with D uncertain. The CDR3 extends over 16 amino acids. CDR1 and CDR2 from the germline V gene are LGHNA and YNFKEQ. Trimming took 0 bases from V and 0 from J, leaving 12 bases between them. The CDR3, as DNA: TGTGCCAGCAGCCAAGAAGCCGGAATCGTCTCCTACGAGCAGTACTTC. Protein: CASSQEAGIVSYEQYF.

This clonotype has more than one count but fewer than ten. This chain's CDR3 is CASTHTGGTGELFF. The CDR3, as DNA: TGTGCCAGCACCCATACAGGGGGCACCGGGGAGCTGTTTTTT. The chain has TRBV9 and TRBJ2-2, with TRBD1 matching 8 bases. The trim removed 6 bases at V and 4 bases at J, leaving 5 bases unmatched. Germline V gives CDR1 SGDLS, CDR2 YYNGEE. The CDR3 totals 14 residues.

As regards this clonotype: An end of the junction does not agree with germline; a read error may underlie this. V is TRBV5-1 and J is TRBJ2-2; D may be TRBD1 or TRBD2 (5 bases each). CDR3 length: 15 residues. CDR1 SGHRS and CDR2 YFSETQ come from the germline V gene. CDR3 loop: CAGSSQGPSTGELFF. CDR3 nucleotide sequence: TGCGCCGGCAGCTCGCAGGGACCATCCACCGGGGAGCTGTTTTTT.

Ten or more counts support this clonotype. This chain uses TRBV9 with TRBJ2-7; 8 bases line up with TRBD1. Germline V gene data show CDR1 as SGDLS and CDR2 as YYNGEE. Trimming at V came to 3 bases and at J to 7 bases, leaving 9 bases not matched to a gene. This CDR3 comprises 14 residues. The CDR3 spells CASSGRQGTAEQYF. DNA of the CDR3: TGTGCCAGCAGCGGCCGACAGGGGACTGCGGAGCAGTACTTC.

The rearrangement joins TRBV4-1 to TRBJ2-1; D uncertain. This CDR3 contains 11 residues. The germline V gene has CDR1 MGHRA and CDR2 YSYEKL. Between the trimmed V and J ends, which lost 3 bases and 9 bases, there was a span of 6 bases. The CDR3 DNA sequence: TGCGCCAGCAGCCACGTAACTGAGCAGTTCTTC. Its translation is CASSHVTEQFF.

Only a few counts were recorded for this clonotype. The CDR3 is CASSPGTGGYQETQYF. DNA for the CDR3: TGCGCCAGCAGCCCGGGGACAGGGGGCTACCAAGAGACCCAGTACTTC. The chain couples TRBV5-1 to TRBJ2-5, with 12 bases matching TRBD1. The CDR3 sequence is 16 residues long. The ends lost 4 bases at V and 0 bases at J; junction bases unmatched: 4. Germline assignment: CDR1 SGHRS and CDR2 YFSETQ.